Listed here is a single TCR beta chain. No antigen is known for it. Splitting of CD4+ cells produced CD45RA+ naive and CD45RA-negative memory subsets. Per germline, CDR1 MNHEY and CDR2 SMNVEV (reference sequence). CDR3 size: 14 residues. The V segment lost 10 bases and the J segment 8 bases; nucleotides outside the gene matches: 13. The sample originates from a study of shared clonotypes between healthy human individuals. Study outcomes and limitations: Relative to memory subsets, naive subsets generally showed larger estimated richness. Shared clonotypes: roughly 5% naive CD4, about 3.5% naive CD8, around 2.2% memory CD4, around 0.4% memory CD8.

Authors' analysis steps: For the immunoSEQ data, sequences were junction-only without quality scores, so filtering differed. Clones were sequenced by immunoSEQ multiplex PCR, and TCRdb holds only the in-frame ones, with some missing. The V and J calls and the clone size are those of that table, but D and trimming were determined from the DNA. The data contain 780,000 or so clones, 72% of them seen just once; the ten biggest clones take up about 1.7%. The sequencing sample was made of memory CD4+ T cells sorted from blood. Subset of the sample: CD45RA-negative fraction. The clonotype comes from a woman aged 30 to 39 in good health. The gene calls are TRBV27 and TRBJ2-1; 8 bases line up with TRBD2. Written as DNA, the CDR3 is TGTGCCACCAGGGGCGGGAGGACGGCCTATGAGCAGTTCTTC. It is translated as CATRGGRTAYEQFF.